The following is a TCR beta chain sequence with its context. The target antigen is unknown. The CDR3 is 11 amino acids. Trimming cost V 7 bases and J 0 bases, with 4 bases left between them. Germline lookup yields CDR1 MNHEY and CDR2 SVGAGI. Produced via immunoSEQ multiplex PCR; TCRdb's table is partial and in-frame only. The sample has 300,000 to 350,000 clones, around four fifths seen once. This sample was taken from a study of cytotoxic CD8 clonotypes in ibrutinib-treated CLL. Study-wide results and caveats: At ibrutinib response, clonality increased, and at progression it declined back toward baseline.

The input for sequencing was PBMCs, taken before ibrutinib treatment. The chain employs TRBV6-5 and TRBJ2-7; D not certain. The origin of this receptor is a human donor with chronic lymphocytic leukemia. The CDR3 region is CASTNSYEQYF. The CDR3 region has the DNA TGTGCCAGCACCAACTCCTACGAGCAGTACTTC.